This T cell receptor (beta chain) was recovered during a study of CD8 T cells in ankylosing spondylitis. After removal of 1 base from V and 7 bases from J, the junction contained 3 bases not matched to a gene. This CDR3 is built from 13 residues. CDR1 and CDR2 from the germline V gene are GTSNPN and SVGIG (reference sequence). TCRdb independently ran MiXCR on the 5' RACE reads; one entry per CDR3 protein. The data contain 240,000 or so distinct CDR3 sequences, 8% to 9.5% of them singletons. A word on this clonotype: Its antigen is not known.

General observations from the study: Enrichment of disease-linked clones was reportedly significant in matched ankylosing spondylitis synovial fluid. With a CD8+ phenotype, disease-linked clones were relatively rare in peripheral blood.

The sequenced material came from blood, either unsorted or a sorted T cell fraction (not recorded which). The rearrangement joins TRBV30 to TRBJ2-1, with 8 bases identical to TRBD2. This TCR derives from a male donor with ankylosing spondylitis or in good health (not recorded which). CDR3 nucleotides: TGTGCCTGGAGTGGCGGGGGGATGAATGAGCAGTTCTTC. Translation: CAWSGGGMNEQFF. The full variable domain, rest sourced from reference TRBV30 and TRBJ2-1, is SQTIHQWPATLVQPVGSPLSLECTVEGTSNPNLYWYRQAAGRGLQLLFYSVGIGQISSEVPQNLSASRPQDRQFILSSKKLLLSDSGFYLCAWSGGGMNEQFFGPGTRLTVL.